These 8 T cell receptor beta chains share one sample of origin, sequenced in a study of blood T cell repertoires in COVID-19. Repertoires were generated with immunoSEQ multiplex PCR, while TCRdb's copy carries only in-frame clones and drops some. The data show about 280,000 clones, roughly nine tenths seen once. What was sequenced was peripheral blood. These TCRs come from a woman aged 40 to 50 who had recovered from COVID-19.

The J gene is TRBJ2-1, the V gene TRBV5-1, with TRBD1 identical over 10 bases. Germline trimming cut 4 bases from V and 1 base from J; bases unmatched to any gene: 14. The CDR3 is 19 residues long. The V gene's germline CDR1 is SGHRS and CDR2 YFSETQ. This chain's CDR3 is CASSPRIYGQGGSYNEQFF. The CDR3, as DNA: TGCGCCAGCAGCCCCAGAATATATGGACAGGGGGGGTCCTACAATGAGCAGTTCTTC.

There are a few counts of this clone. The J gene is TRBJ2-3, the V gene TRBV24-1, with 9 bases aligning to TRBD2. Trimming cost V 4 bases and J 4 bases; bases outside gene matches: 11. Germline CDR1 is KGHDR and CDR2 is SFDVKD. The CDR3 has 17 amino acids. CDR3 residues: CATSDHRTSAGSDTQYF. As DNA, the CDR3 is TGTGCCACCAGTGACCATCGGACTAGCGCTGGCTCAGATACGCAGTATTTT.

The J gene is TRBJ2-6, the V gene TRBV5-4; D unresolved. Germline V gives CDR1 SGHNT, CDR2 YYREEE (reference sequence). Trimming left V 4 bases short and J 0 bases short, with 8 bases between. This CDR3 is built from 15 residues. CDR3: CASSRESSGANVLTF. DNA for the CDR3: TGTGCCAGCAGCAGAGAGAGCTCTGGGGCCAACGTCCTGACTTTC.

In this sample, this clone turned up once. The chain links TRBV3-1 (or the pseudogene TRBV3-2) to TRBJ1-4; 11 bases map to TRBD1. V shed 0 bases and J 2 bases; nucleotides not matched to a gene: 5. The V gene's germline CDR1 is LGHDT and CDR2 YNNKEL (reference sequence). CDR3 length: 18 residues. CDR3 in amino acids: CASSQEGTGGGTNEKLFF. In nucleotides, the CDR3 is TGTGCCAGCAGCCAAGAGGGGACAGGGGGAGGGACTAATGAAAAACTGTTTTTT.

The chain has TRBV4-1 and TRBJ2-1; 13 nucleotides align to TRBD2. The trim removed 3 bases at V and 8 bases at J, leaving 10 bases unmatched. The germline CDR1 and CDR2 sequences are MGHRA and YSYEKL. The CDR3 is 17 residues long. The CDR3 here is CASSQILAGGPGDEQFF. CDR3 sequence (DNA): TGCGCCAGCAGCCAGATACTAGCGGGAGGGCCCGGGGATGAGCAGTTCTTC.

The chain links TRBV4-1 to TRBJ1-2; tentative D call: TRBD1 (6 bases). This CDR3 is 14 amino acids long. V was pared by 1 base and J by 6 bases, with 12 bases between. The germline gives CDR1 MGHRA, CDR2 YSYEKL. Here the CDR3 reads CASSQGGPVNGYTF. In nucleotides, the CDR3 is TGCGCCAGCAGCCAAGGGGGGCCGGTAAATGGCTACACCTTC.

In the case of this clone: This specimen includes other DNA sequences encoding the same CDR3. V usage is TRBV7-2 and J usage is TRBJ2-2; 13 nucleotides align to TRBD2. This CDR3 comprises 15 residues. Per the germline V gene, CDR1 is SGHTA and CDR2 is FQGNSA. V shed 3 bases and J 5 bases; nucleotides not matched to a gene: 0. The CDR3 spells CASSLGLAGTGELFF. The CDR3 DNA reads as TGTGCCAGCAGCTTGGGACTAGCGGGGACCGGGGAGCTGTTTTTT.

The rearrangement uses TRBV2 and TRBJ2-1; 8 nucleotides line up with TRBD2. Germline V CDR1 and CDR2: SNHLY, FYNNEI. V lost 2 bases, J lost 4 bases, and 7 bases stayed unmatched. The CDR3 covers 16 residues. The CDR3 region has the DNA TGTGCCAGCAGTGAATGGAGCGGGGGAGGATACAATGAGCAGTTCTTC. Its translation is CASSEWSGGGYNEQFF.